This is a list of T cell receptor beta chains from one sample in a study of shared clonotypes between healthy human individuals. Sequencing was performed with immunoSEQ multiplex PCR; in TCRdb, only in-frame clones are kept and a portion is missing. The data show 2 million to 2.5 million clones, approximately 94% seen once. Specimen: naive CD4+ T cells sorted from blood. These receptors came from a man between 18 and 29 years old in good health. The CDR3 runs from the conserved cysteine through the conserved F or W. Fields, in order: CDR3 length, V gene, clone size, J gene, D gene, CDR3 DNA, CDR3 protein. D genes are given only for firm matches. Rows give clone size only sometimes, using once, few, many, or a class for an expanded clone.

CDR3 length: 15; V gene: TRBV19; clone size: -; J gene: TRBJ1-1; D gene: TRBD1; CDR3 DNA: TGTGCCAGTAGTTCCTCCGGGACAGTTAACACTGAAGCTTTCTTT; CDR3 protein: CASSSSGTVNTEAFF
CDR3 length: 14; V gene: TRBV19; clone size: -; J gene: TRBJ2-3; D gene: -; CDR3 DNA: TGTGCCACCAAAGACAGTCTACGCACAGATACGCAGTATTTT; CDR3 protein: CATKDSLRTDTQYF
CDR3 length: 14; V gene: TRBV10-1; clone size: -; J gene: TRBJ1-6; D gene: TRBD1; CDR3 DNA: TGCGCCAGCAGTTCCGGACAGGGAAATTCACCCCTCCACTTT; CDR3 protein: CASSSGQGNSPLHF
CDR3 length: 15; V gene: TRBV5-1; clone size: -; J gene: TRBJ1-1; D gene: -; CDR3 DNA: TGCGCCAGCAGCTTGTCAGCTACACCGAACACTGAAGCTTTCTTT; CDR3 protein: CASSLSATPNTEAFF
CDR3 length: 18; V gene: TRBV5-3; clone size: -; J gene: TRBJ1-1; D gene: -; CDR3 DNA: TGTGCCAGAAGCAAGGGACCGCTACATTATGACATGAACACTGAAGCTTTCTTT; CDR3 protein: CARSKGPLHYDMNTEAFF
CDR3 length: 14; V gene: TRBV7-7; clone size: -; J gene: TRBJ2-3; D gene: -; CDR3 DNA: TGTGCTAGCAGCTTATTACCGAACACAGATACGCAGTATTTT; CDR3 protein: CASSLLPNTDTQYF
CDR3 length: 13; V gene: TRBV6-5; clone size: once; J gene: TRBJ2-7; D gene: -; CDR3 DNA: TGTGCCAGCAGTCCCCTTACGGAGAGCGAGCAGTACTTC; CDR3 protein: CASSPLTESEQYF
CDR3 length: 11; V gene: TRBV27; clone size: -; J gene: TRBJ2-5; D gene: -; CDR3 DNA: TGTGCCAGCAGTTCTCTGAGCACCCAGTACTTC; CDR3 protein: CASSSLSTQYF
CDR3 length: 14; V gene: TRBV9; clone size: -; J gene: TRBJ2-7; D gene: -; CDR3 DNA: TGTGCCAGCAGCGTAGCGCCGGGGGCCTACGAGCAGTACTTC; CDR3 protein: CASSVAPGAYEQYF
CDR3 length: 14; V gene: TRBV7-9; clone size: once; J gene: TRBJ2-7; D gene: TRBD2; CDR3 DNA: TGTGCCAGCAGCTTACGGAGCGGGAAGGGGGAGCAGTACTTC; CDR3 protein: CASSLRSGKGEQYF
CDR3 length: 13; V gene: TRBV5-1; clone size: -; J gene: TRBJ2-5; D gene: -; CDR3 DNA: TGCGCCACCTATACCGGGATAGAAGAGACCCAGTACTTC; CDR3 protein: CATYTGIEETQYF
CDR3 length: 15; V gene: TRBV6-1; clone size: -; J gene: TRBJ2-2; D gene: TRBD1; CDR3 DNA: TGTGCCAGCAGGGCGACAGGGGGAAACACCGGGGAGCTGTTTTTT; CDR3 protein: CASRATGGNTGELFF
CDR3 length: 13; V gene: TRBV5-1; clone size: -; J gene: TRBJ2-1; D gene: TRBD1; CDR3 DNA: TGCGCCAGCAGCTTGGCTAGAGGGGGCAAGCAGTTCTTC; CDR3 protein: CASSLARGGKQFF
CDR3 length: 14; V gene: TRBV7-9; clone size: -; J gene: TRBJ1-6; D gene: -; CDR3 DNA: TGTGCCAGCAGCCGTGGACAGAATAATTCACCCCTCCACTTT; CDR3 protein: CASSRGQNNSPLHF
CDR3 length: 13; V gene: TRBV5-4; clone size: once; J gene: TRBJ1-1; D gene: TRBD1; CDR3 DNA: TGTGCCACCAAGACAGGGGAGTTAAGTGAAGCTTTCTTT; CDR3 protein: CATKTGELSEAFF
CDR3 length: 13; V gene: TRBV2; clone size: -; J gene: TRBJ2-3; D gene: -; CDR3 DNA: TGTGCCAGCACTAGACGGAACACAGATACGCAGTATTTT; CDR3 protein: CASTRRNTDTQYF
CDR3 length: 16; V gene: TRBV5-6; clone size: -; J gene: TRBJ2-1; D gene: TRBD2; CDR3 DNA: TGTGCCAGCAGCTTGATCAGGACTAGCGGATACAATGAGCAGTTCTTC; CDR3 protein: CASSLIRTSGYNEQFF
CDR3 length: 12; V gene: TRBV10-3; clone size: -; J gene: TRBJ2-7; D gene: -; CDR3 DNA: TGTGCCATGGCTAGGGACGGCTACGAGCAGTACTTC; CDR3 protein: CAMARDGYEQYF
CDR3 length: 13; V gene: TRBV5-6; clone size: once; J gene: TRBJ1-2; D gene: TRBD1; CDR3 DNA: TGTGCCAGCAGCCCGACAGGGGTTTATGGCTACACCTTC; CDR3 protein: CASSPTGVYGYTF
CDR3 length: 15; V gene: TRBV11-2; clone size: -; J gene: TRBJ2-7; D gene: -; CDR3 DNA: TGTGCCAGCAGCTTAGGAGTGACTAGCTCCTACGAGCAGTACTTC; CDR3 protein: CASSLGVTSSYEQYF
CDR3 length: 18; V gene: TRBV7-6; clone size: -; J gene: TRBJ2-1; D gene: TRBD2; CDR3 DNA: TGTGCCAGCAGCTTAGATCTTAGCGGGAGGGCTTATTTTAATGAGCAGTTCTTC; CDR3 protein: CASSLDLSGRAYFNEQFF
CDR3 length: 12; V gene: TRBV11-3; clone size: -; J gene: TRBJ2-2; D gene: -; CDR3 DNA: TGTGCCAGCAGCCGACAAACCGGGGAGCTGTTTTTT; CDR3 protein: CASSRQTGELFF
CDR3 length: 12; V gene: TRBV7-9; clone size: -; J gene: TRBJ1-1; D gene: -; CDR3 DNA: TGTGCCAGCAGCTATAACGTGGGGAGGGCTTTCTTT; CDR3 protein: CASSYNVGRAFF
CDR3 length: 10; V gene: TRBV6-1; clone size: -; J gene: TRBJ2-6; D gene: -; CDR3 DNA: TGTGCCAGCATTCCCTTAAAGGGTAAATTC; CDR3 protein: CASIPLKGKF
CDR3 length: 17; V gene: TRBV7-8; clone size: -; J gene: TRBJ2-5; D gene: -; CDR3 DNA: TGTGCCAGCAGTCCCAGGGCCAATATAATTACCCAAGAGACCCAGTACTTC; CDR3 protein: CASSPRANIITQETQYF
CDR3 length: 15; V gene: TRBV18; clone size: -; J gene: TRBJ1-5; D gene: TRBD1; CDR3 DNA: TGTGCCAGCTCACCGGGGACAGGGGGCGGTCAGCCCCAGCATTTT; CDR3 protein: CASSPGTGGGQPQHF
CDR3 length: 12; V gene: TRBV27; clone size: -; J gene: TRBJ2-5; D gene: -; CDR3 DNA: TGTGCCAGCAACGAAAAGGGGGGGACCCAGTACTTC; CDR3 protein: CASNEKGGTQYF
CDR3 length: 17; V gene: TRBV30; clone size: -; J gene: TRBJ1-1; D gene: -; CDR3 DNA: TGTGCCTGGAGTGTATTTCAGGGGAGAGGATGGAACACTGAAGCTTTCTTT; CDR3 protein: CAWSVFQGRGWNTEAFF
CDR3 length: 15; V gene: TRBV28; clone size: -; J gene: TRBJ2-7; D gene: -; CDR3 DNA: TGTGCCAGCAGTTTCACAGGGCTTGGTTCGGACGAGCAGTACTTC; CDR3 protein: CASSFTGLGSDEQYF
CDR3 length: 16; V gene: TRBV15; clone size: -; J gene: TRBJ2-3; D gene: TRBD1; CDR3 DNA: TGTGCCACCAGCGCCCGACAGGGGACTAGCACAGATACGCAGTATTTT; CDR3 protein: CATSARQGTSTDTQYF
CDR3 length: 17; V gene: TRBV2; clone size: -; J gene: TRBJ1-3; D gene: -; CDR3 DNA: TGTGCCAGCAGTGATAGACCCTTCGGGGTTTCTGGAAACACCATATATTTT; CDR3 protein: CASSDRPFGVSGNTIYF
CDR3 length: 11; V gene: TRBV30; clone size: -; J gene: TRBJ2-7; D gene: -; CDR3 DNA: TGTGCCTGGAGGTCTAAGGACGAGCAGTACTTC; CDR3 protein: CAWRSKDEQYF
CDR3 length: 15; V gene: TRBV15; clone size: -; J gene: TRBJ1-2; D gene: TRBD1; CDR3 DNA: TGTGCCACCAGCAACCTCAACAGGGGAGGATATGGCTACACCTTC; CDR3 protein: CATSNLNRGGYGYTF
CDR3 length: 13; V gene: TRBV29-1; clone size: once; J gene: TRBJ1-1; D gene: TRBD1; CDR3 DNA: TGCAGCGTACGGGACAGGGGAAACGCTGAAGCTTTCTTT; CDR3 protein: CSVRDRGNAEAFF
CDR3 length: 14; V gene: TRBV9; clone size: -; J gene: TRBJ1-2; D gene: -; CDR3 DNA: TGTGCCAGCAGCGCCCGGGGGACCTTCTATGGCTACACCTTC; CDR3 protein: CASSARGTFYGYTF
CDR3 length: 15; V gene: TRBV10-3; clone size: -; J gene: TRBJ2-1; D gene: TRBD2; CDR3 DNA: TGTGCCATCAGAGGATATAGCGGGGGGGCCGATGAGCAGTTCTTC; CDR3 protein: CAIRGYSGGADEQFF